What follows are 12 T cell receptor beta chains derived from one specimen sequenced in a study of cytomegalovirus exposure and HLA in healthy donors. The PCR had 60 Vbeta and 13 Jbeta primers. Clones were read by immunoSEQ multiplex PCR, and TCRdb kept only the in-frame ones, dropping some. The table has fewer than 200,000 clones, approximately 80% seen once; the top ten hold approximately 4.1%. The sample consisted of PBMCs. The receptor source for this set is a woman between 45 and 60 years old in good health and CMV-seropositive.

V gene TRBV19 combines with J gene TRBJ1-5, with D maybe TRBD1 (5 bases). This CDR3 is built from 13 residues. Deletions cut 5 bases from V and 5 bases from J, with 10 bases between. Germline V CDR1 and CDR2: LNHDA, SQIVND (reference sequence). In DNA, the CDR3 is TGTGCCAGTAGTCGGGACTCAGATCAGCCCCAGCATTTT. Residues: CASSRDSDQPQHF.

This chain uses TRBV18 with TRBJ2-7, with 9 bases fitting TRBD1. CDR3 length equals 14 residues. V was clipped by 4 bases and J by 5 bases; unmatched bases: 6. CDR1 is KGHSH, CDR2 LQKENI, per germline. The CDR3 region has the DNA TGTGCCAGCTCACGCTCCGGGACAGGGAACGAGCAGTACTTC. This gives the protein CASSRSGTGNEQYF.

This clone was seen once. The chain employs TRBV5-1 and TRBJ2-3, with D possibly TRBD1 on 6 matching bases. V gave up 2 bases and J gave up 3 bases, with 10 bases separating them. CDR3 length: 14 residues. The germline gives CDR1 SGHRS, CDR2 YFSETQ. This CDR3 is CASSLPDRTDTQYF. In nucleotides, the CDR3 is TGCGCCAGCAGCTTACCCGACAGGACAGATACGCAGTATTTT.

V gene TRBV19 combines with J gene TRBJ1-1; D uncertain. The CDR3 is 13 amino acids. Per germline, CDR1 LNHDA and CDR2 SQIVND (reference sequence). Trimming removed 6 bases from V and 0 bases from J, with 8 bases in between. The CDR3 DNA is TGTGCCAGTAGACGGGAGTTGAACACTGAAGCTTTCTTT. Its translation is CASRRELNTEAFF.

This chain connects TRBV28 to TRBJ2-3, with D tentatively TRBD2 (7 bases). Germline-derived CDR1 and CDR2 are MDHEN and SYDVKM. The CDR3 spans 18 residues. Trimming cost V 8 bases and J 8 bases, with 32 bases left between them. Here the CDR3 DNA reads TGTGCCAGCGTCTCACCCGAGGGGGGGCCCACGCCCCCCGGTACGCAGTATTTT. The encoded protein is CASVSPEGGPTPPGTQYF.

The table lists this clone with a count of one. The chain combines TRBV6-5 with TRBJ2-5, with 9 positions matching TRBD2. The last part of the DNA fits TRBJ2-7 better; the J call may be wrong. The germline V gene has CDR1 MNHEY and CDR2 SVGAGI. The CDR3 runs to 15 residues. This CDR3 reads CASSYGRLAAYEQYF. As DNA, the CDR3 is TGTGCCAGCAGTTACGGGAGACTAGCGGCCTACGAGCAGTACTTC.

The gene calls are TRBV6-1 and TRBJ2-1; possibly TRBD1 for D (6 bases). V lost 5 bases and J lost 10, with 15 bases in between. Germline lookup yields CDR1 MNHNS and CDR2 SASEGT. This CDR3 spans 13 amino acids. The DNA for the CDR3 is TGTGCCAGCAGTTATCCAGGGGTGCGGGAGCAGTTCTTC. This gives the protein CASSYPGVREQFF.

The chain couples TRBV4-1 to TRBJ1-1, with 7 bases fitting TRBD1. Germline CDR1 reads MGHRA; CDR2 reads YSYEKL. The CDR3 is 14 amino acids. With 2 bases clipped from V and 4 bases from J, the junction kept 4 bases outside the gene matches. DNA of the CDR3: TGCGCCAGCAGCCAAAGGGGGCCTGGCACTGAAGCTTTCTTT. The encoded protein is CASSQRGPGTEAFF.

V and J are TRBV12-2 and TRBJ2-7; the listed D gene, TRBD2, was not tested against the DNA. TRBV12-2 is a pseudogene segment. The CDR3 spans 19 residues. The CDR3 reads CASRLASFTSGSGTYEQYF. CDR3 DNA: TGTGCAAGTCGCTTAGCGAGTTTCACTAGCGGGAGCGGCACCTACGAGCAGTACTTC.

This rearrangement joins TRBV5-1 to TRBJ2-1, with D perhaps matching TRBD1 (5 bases). The CDR3 runs 15 residues. CDR1 is SGHRS, CDR2 YFSETQ, per germline. The V end lost 4 bases, the J end lost 4 bases, and 15 bases lay between the germline ends. CDR3 coding DNA: TGCGCCAGCAGCCCGACAGTGGCTACGTACAATGAGCAGTTCTTC. Amino acids: CASSPTVATYNEQFF. The full variable domain, rest sourced from reference TRBV5-1 and TRBJ2-1, is KAGVTQTPRYLIKTRGQQVTLSCSPISGHRSVSWYQQTPGQGLQFLFEYFSETQRNKGNFPGRFSGRQFSNSRSEMNVSTLELGDSALYLCASSPTVATYNEQFFGPGTRLTVL.

The chain carries TRBV7-2 and TRBJ2-4, with a possible D match to TRBD1 (6 bases). This CDR3 contains 14 residues. The germline V gene has CDR1 SGHTA and CDR2 FQGNSA. V was clipped by 5 bases and J by 7 bases, with 15 bases between them. The CDR3 here is CASSPGLTGNIQYF. The DNA for the CDR3 is TGTGCCAGCAGCCCCGGACTTACAGGGAACATTCAGTACTTC.

This clone was seen only once. The sample carries other DNA sequences with the same CDR3. This chain's CDR3 is CATSVTATNYGYTF. DNA of the CDR3: TGTGCCACCTCAGTGACAGCTACTAACTATGGCTACACCTTC. The V call is TRBV19, the J call TRBJ1-2, with TRBD1 as a possible D gene (5 bases). The CDR3 is 14 amino acids. Trimming pared 10 bases from V and 0 bases from J, leaving 15 bases between. Germline V gene sequence: CDR1 LNHDA, CDR2 SQIVND (reference sequence).